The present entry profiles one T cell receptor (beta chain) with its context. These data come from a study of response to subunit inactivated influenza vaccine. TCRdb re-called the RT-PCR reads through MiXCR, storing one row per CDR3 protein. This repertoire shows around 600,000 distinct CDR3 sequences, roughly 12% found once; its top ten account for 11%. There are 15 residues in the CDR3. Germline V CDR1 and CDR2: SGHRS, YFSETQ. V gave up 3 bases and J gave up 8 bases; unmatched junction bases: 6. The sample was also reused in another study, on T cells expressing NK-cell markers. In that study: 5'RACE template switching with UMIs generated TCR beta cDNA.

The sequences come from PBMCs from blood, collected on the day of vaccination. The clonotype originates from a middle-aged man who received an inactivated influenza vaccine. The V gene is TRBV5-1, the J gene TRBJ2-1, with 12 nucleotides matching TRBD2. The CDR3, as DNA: TGCGCCAGCAGCTCTCTAGCGGGGGGGCCCGATGAGCAGTTCTTC. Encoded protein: CASSSLAGGPDEQFF.